This T cell receptor beta chain was documented in a study of cytomegalovirus exposure and HLA in healthy donors. Study results and limitations: Researchers catalogued about 160 TCR beta chains as cytomegalovirus-associated. Most TCR sequences were seen very rarely across donors, but some public TCRs occurred in many.

Trimming at V came to 5 bases and at J to 3 bases, leaving 6 bases not matched to a gene. Germline V gives CDR1 SGHTA, CDR2 FQGNSA. There are 14 residues in the CDR3. Clones were sequenced by immunoSEQ multiplex PCR, and TCRdb holds only the in-frame ones, with some missing. The sample includes 190,000 or so clones, 65% to 85% seen only once; the top ten take 2.8%. These donors were members of the roughly 120-subject validation cohort, a group separate from the roughly 670-subject first cohort. Worth noting for this clone: Antigen specificity is unknown.

Specimen: PBMCs. This clonotype originated in a young woman in good health and CMV-seropositive. The chain carries TRBV7-2 and TRBJ2-7; the match to TRBD2 covers 8 bases. CDR3 residues: CASSPVAGYYEQYF. The CDR3 DNA reads as TGTGCCAGCAGCCCCGTAGCGGGGTACTACGAGCAGTACTTC.